These T cell receptor beta chains were read from a single sample in a study of beta chain features in type 1 diabetes. The protocol was immunoSEQ multiplex PCR, while the TCRdb copy is restricted to in-frame clones and leaves out a portion. The sample includes a few hundred thousand clones, about 13% of them seen just once. The specimen was naive CD4+ T cells from blood. These receptors all come from a woman younger than 30 with type 1 diabetes. CDR3s include the opening cysteine and the closing phenylalanine or tryptophan. A D gene is named only where the DNA matches it firmly. Some rows mark clone size as missing; the rest say once, few, many or name a class of expanded clone.

CASSSKKEASGANVLTF	TGTGCCAGCAGTTCGAAAAAAGAGGCCTCTGGGGCCAACGTCCTGACTTTC	17	NA	few	TRBV27	TRBJ2-6
CASSPLADTQYF	TGTGCCAGCTCACCCCTCGCAGATACGCAGTATTTT	12	NA	few	TRBV18	TRBJ2-3
CASSAWLADNEQFF	TGTGCCAGCAGTGCGTGGCTAGCGGACAATGAGCAGTTCTTC	14	TRBD2	NA	TRBV2	TRBJ2-1
CASSPPGGTEQYF	TGTGCCAGCAGTCCCCCGGGGGGTACCGAGCAGTACTTC	13	TRBD2	NA	TRBV27	TRBJ2-7
CASSLGGQGYQPQHF	TGCGCCAGCAGCTTGGGGGGACAGGGATATCAGCCCCAGCATTTT	15	TRBD1	NA	TRBV5-1	TRBJ1-5
CASSPLTGNTEAFF	TGTGCCAGCTCTCCACTGACAGGGAACACTGAAGCTTTCTTT	14	NA	NA	TRBV18	TRBJ1-1
CSVEDWREAVGTQYF	TGCAGCGTTGAAGATTGGCGGGAGGCGGTTGGGACCCAGTACTTC	15	TRBD2	NA	TRBV29-1	TRBJ2-5
CAWSSSLYRFNEQFF	TGTGCCTGGAGTTCATCTCTATACAGGTTCAATGAGCAGTTCTTC	15	NA	few	TRBV30	TRBJ2-1
CASNPWRRNTEAFF	TGTGCCAGCAACCCGTGGCGGCGGAACACTGAAGCTTTCTTT	14	NA	once	TRBV11-2	TRBJ1-1
CASSPPGGMQFF	TGTGCCAGCTCACCACCGGGGGGTATGCAGTTCTTC	12	NA	few	TRBV18	TRBJ2-1
CASSLSLGGDYGYTF	TGTGCCAGCAGTTTATCCTTAGGGGGCGACTATGGCTACACCTTC	15	TRBD1	NA	TRBV28	TRBJ1-2
CASSSGQGRETQYF	TGTGCCAGCAGTAGTGGACAGGGTCGGGAGACCCAGTACTTC	14	TRBD1	few	TRBV27	TRBJ2-5